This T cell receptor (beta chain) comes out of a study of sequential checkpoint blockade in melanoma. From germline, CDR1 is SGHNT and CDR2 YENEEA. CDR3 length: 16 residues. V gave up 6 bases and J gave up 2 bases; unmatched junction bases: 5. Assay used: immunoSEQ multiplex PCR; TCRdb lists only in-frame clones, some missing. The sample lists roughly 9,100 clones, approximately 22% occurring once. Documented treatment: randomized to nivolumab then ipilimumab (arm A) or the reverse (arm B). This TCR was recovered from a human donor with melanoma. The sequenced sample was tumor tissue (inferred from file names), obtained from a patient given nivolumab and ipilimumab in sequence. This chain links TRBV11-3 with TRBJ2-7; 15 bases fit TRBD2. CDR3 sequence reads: CASSKGLAGGTYEQYF. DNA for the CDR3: TGTGCCAGCAGTAAGGGACTAGCGGGGGGCACCTACGAGCAGTACTTC.